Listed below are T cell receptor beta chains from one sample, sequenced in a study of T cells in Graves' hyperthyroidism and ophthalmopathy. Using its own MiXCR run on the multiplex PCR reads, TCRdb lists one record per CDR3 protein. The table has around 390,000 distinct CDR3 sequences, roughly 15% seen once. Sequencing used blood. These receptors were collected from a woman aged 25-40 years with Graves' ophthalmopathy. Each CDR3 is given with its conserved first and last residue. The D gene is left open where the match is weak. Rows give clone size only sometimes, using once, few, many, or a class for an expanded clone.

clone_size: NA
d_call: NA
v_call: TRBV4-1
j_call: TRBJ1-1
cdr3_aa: CASSPDKGLGTEAFF
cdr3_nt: TGCGCCAGCAGCCCCGATAAGGGGCTGGGCACTGAAGCTTTCTTT

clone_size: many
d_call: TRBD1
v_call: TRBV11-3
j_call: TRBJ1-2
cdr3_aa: CASSIQGRGPSGYTF
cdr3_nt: TGTGCCAGCAGCATACAGGGGCGCGGGCCGTCCGGCTACACCTTC

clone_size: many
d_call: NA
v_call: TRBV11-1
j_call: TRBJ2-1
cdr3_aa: CASRNGESSYNEQFF
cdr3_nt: TGTGCCAGCAGAAACGGCGAGAGCTCCTACAATGAGCAGTTCTTC

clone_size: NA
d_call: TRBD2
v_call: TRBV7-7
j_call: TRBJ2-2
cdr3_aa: CARSTGTSGGATGELFF
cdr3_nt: TGTGCTAGGAGCACCGGGACTAGCGGGGGGGCCACCGGGGAGCTGTTTTTT

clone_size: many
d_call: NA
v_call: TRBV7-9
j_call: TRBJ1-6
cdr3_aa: CASSYSAGGDPLHF
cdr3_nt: TGTGCCAGCAGCTACTCCGCGGGGGGTGATCCCCTCCACTTT

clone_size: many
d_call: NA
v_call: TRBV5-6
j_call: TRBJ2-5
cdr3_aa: CASSLVEGRQETQYF
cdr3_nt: TGTGCCAGCAGCTTAGTCGAGGGACGGCAAGAGACCCAGTACTTC

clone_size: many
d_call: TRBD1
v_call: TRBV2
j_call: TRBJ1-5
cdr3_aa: CATDAGTGLNQPQHF
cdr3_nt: TGTGCCACCGACGCCGGGACAGGGCTAAATCAGCCCCAGCATTTT

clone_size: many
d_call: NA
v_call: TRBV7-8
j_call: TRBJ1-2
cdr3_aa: CASSSRRGTETNYGYTF
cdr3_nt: TGTGCCAGCAGCTCACGGCGAGGGACTGAAACGAACTATGGCTACACCTTC

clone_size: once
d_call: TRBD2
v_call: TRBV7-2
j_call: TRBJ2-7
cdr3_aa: CASSQGLAGGRSYEQYF
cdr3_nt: TGTGCCAGCAGCCAGGGACTAGCGGGGGGGCGCTCCTACGAGCAGTACTTC

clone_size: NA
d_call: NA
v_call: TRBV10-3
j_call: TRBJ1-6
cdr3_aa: CATSRDLHF
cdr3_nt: TGTGCCACGTCCCGGGACCTCCACTTT

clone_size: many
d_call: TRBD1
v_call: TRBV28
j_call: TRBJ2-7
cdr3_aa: CASSPLDRVYEQYF
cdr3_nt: TGTGCCAGCAGTCCCCTGGACAGGGTCTACGAGCAGTACTTC

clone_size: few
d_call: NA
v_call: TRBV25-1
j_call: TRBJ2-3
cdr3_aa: CASSESAGASTDTQYF
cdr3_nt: TGTGCCAGCAGTGAATCGGCGGGGGCTAGCACAGATACGCAGTATTTT

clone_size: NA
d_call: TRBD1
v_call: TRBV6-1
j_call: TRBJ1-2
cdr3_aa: CASSSPGGASGGYGYTF
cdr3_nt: TGTGCCAGCAGTAGTCCAGGGGGCGCATCTGGGGGCTATGGCTACACCTTC

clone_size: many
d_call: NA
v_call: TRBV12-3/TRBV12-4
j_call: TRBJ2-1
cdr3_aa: CATSDSLYNEQFF
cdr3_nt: TGTGCCACCTCGGACAGCCTCTACAATGAGCAGTTCTTC

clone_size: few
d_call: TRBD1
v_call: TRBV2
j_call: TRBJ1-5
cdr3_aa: CASGTGYNQPQHF
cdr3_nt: TGTGCCAGCGGGACAGGGTACAATCAGCCCCAGCATTTT

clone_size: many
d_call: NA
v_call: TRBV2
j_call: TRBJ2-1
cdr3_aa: CASSEPAGKYNEQFF
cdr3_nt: TGTGCCAGCAGTGAACCGGCAGGGAAGTACAATGAGCAGTTCTTC

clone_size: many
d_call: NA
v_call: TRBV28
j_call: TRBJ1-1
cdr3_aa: CASSLPRDMNTEAFF
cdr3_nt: TGTGCCAGCAGTTTACCTAGAGATATGAACACTGAAGCTTTCTTT

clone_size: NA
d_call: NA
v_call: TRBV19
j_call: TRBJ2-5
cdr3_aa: CAAGEETQYF
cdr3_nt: TGTGCCGCCGGGGAGGAGACCCAGTACTTC

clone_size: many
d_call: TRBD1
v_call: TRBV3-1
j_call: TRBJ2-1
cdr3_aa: CASSDRGSDNEQFF
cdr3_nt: TGTGCCAGCAGCGACAGGGGTTCGGACAATGAGCAGTTCTTC

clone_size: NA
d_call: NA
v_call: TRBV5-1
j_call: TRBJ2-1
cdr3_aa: CASSLEATGSSYNEQFF
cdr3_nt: TGCGCCAGCAGCTTGGAAGCAACAGGGAGCTCCTACAATGAGCAGTTCTTC

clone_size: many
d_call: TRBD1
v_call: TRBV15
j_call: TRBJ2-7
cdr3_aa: CATSRAWTGANEQYF
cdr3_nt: TGTGCCACCAGCAGAGCCTGGACAGGGGCGAACGAGCAGTACTTC

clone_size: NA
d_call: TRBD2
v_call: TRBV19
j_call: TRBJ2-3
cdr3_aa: CASSTRSGGASDTQYF
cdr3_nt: TGTGCCAGTAGTACCCGAAGCGGGGGGGCCTCAGATACGCAGTATTTT

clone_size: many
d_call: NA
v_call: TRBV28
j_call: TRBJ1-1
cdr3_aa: CASTRGYTEAFF
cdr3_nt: TGTGCCAGCACGCGGGGGTACACTGAAGCTTTCTTT

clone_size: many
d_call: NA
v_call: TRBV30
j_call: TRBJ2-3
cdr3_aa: CAWSWTQTSTDTQYF
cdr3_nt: TGTGCCTGGAGTTGGACTCAAACTAGCACAGATACGCAGTATTTT

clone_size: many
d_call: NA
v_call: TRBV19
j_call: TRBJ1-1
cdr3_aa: CASSRTAEAFF
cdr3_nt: TGTGCCAGTAGCCGGACCGCTGAAGCTTTCTTT

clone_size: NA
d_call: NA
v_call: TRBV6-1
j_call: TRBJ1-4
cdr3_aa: CASSGQSFNEKLFF
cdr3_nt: TGTGCCAGCAGTGGACAGAGTTTTAATGAAAAACTGTTTTTT

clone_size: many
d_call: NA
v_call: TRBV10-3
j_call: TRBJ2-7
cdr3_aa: CAISESKGEFDEQYF
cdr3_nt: TGTGCCATCAGTGAGTCCAAAGGGGAATTCGACGAGCAGTACTTC